This T cell receptor beta chain derives from a study of T cells in Graves' hyperthyroidism and ophthalmopathy. The hyperthyroidism was newly diagnosed and had lasted under 2 months; the patients were aged 18 to 65. Lactation, pregnancy, other autoimmune disease or uncontrolled infection led to exclusion of patients. CDR1 is ENHRY and CDR2 is SYGVKD in the germline V gene. This CDR3 has 14 residues. V lost 6 bases to trimming and J lost 10 bases, with 16 bases between them. Study-wide points: A 13 V-J signature model discriminated ophthalmopathy versus stable hyperthyroidism.

Amplified regions were TCR beta CDR3 sequences from RNA transcripts. First-round RT-PCR of the TCR CDR3 relied on the HTBI primer set. TCRdb reprocessed the multiplex PCR reads with MiXCR, giving one entry per CDR3 protein. The table lists about 840,000 distinct CDR3 sequences, roughly 40% of them singletons, with around 10% in the top ten. Turning to this clonotype: Antigen specificity is unknown.

V gene TRBV10-3 combines with J gene TRBJ1-6; D possibly corresponds to TRBD1 (6 bases). Sequencing was performed on blood. The source of this sequence is a man younger than 35 with Graves' hyperthyroidism. In DNA, the CDR3 is TGTGCCATCAGCAGCACAGGGAGGGGATCACCCCTCCACTTT. Translation: CAISSTGRGSPLHF.